The clone carrying this T cell receptor (beta chain) was recorded many times. Its target is unknown. The sample comes from a study of T cell repertoires in cytomegalovirus infection. Looking at the study overall: Based on public TCR beta signatures, there were indications of CMV infection and of a matching HLA type. Overall study findings and caveats: Of the TCR beta families, the public ones yielded a cumulative frequency that identified carriers of CMV plus the relevant HLA. It was HLA-C-restricted CMV-specific TCR beta clonotypes that dominated the response ex vivo.

TCRdb fed the reads into MiXCR, producing one record per CDR3 protein. The sample shows 310,000 or so distinct CDR3 sequences, roughly 24% of them seen only once. Specimen: PBMCs. This TCR came from a human donor in good health (CMV status not recorded). Some clones in this sample may be carry-over from other donors' samples.

As DNA, the CDR3 is TGTGCCAGCAGCTCGACCTCTAGCGGCTCCTACAATGAGCAGTTCTTC. Translating gives CASSSTSSGSYNEQFF. This sequence joins TRBV7-2 and TRBJ2-1, with TRBD2 identical over 7 bases. The CDR3 runs to 16 residues. The trim removed 4 bases at V and 0 bases at J, leaving 6 bases unmatched. Germline V CDR1 and CDR2: SGHTA, FQGNSA.